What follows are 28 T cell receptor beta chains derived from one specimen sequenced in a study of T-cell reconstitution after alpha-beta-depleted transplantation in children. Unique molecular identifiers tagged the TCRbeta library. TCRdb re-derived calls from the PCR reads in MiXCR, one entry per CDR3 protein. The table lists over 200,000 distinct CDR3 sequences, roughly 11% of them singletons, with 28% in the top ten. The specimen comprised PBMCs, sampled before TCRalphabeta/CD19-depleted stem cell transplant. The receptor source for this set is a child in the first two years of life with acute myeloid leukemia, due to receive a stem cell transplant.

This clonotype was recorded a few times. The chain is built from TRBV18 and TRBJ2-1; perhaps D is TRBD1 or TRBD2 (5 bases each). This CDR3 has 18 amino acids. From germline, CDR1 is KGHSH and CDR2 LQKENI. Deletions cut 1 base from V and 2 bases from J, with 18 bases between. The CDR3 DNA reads TGTGCCAGCTCACCACAGAGGGGCCAAGGGGCGGCCTACAATGAGCAGTTCTTC. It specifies CASSPQRGQGAAYNEQFF.

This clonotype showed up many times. CDR3: CAWSVRMEYGYTF. In nucleotides, the CDR3 is TGTGCCTGGAGTGTCCGTATGGAGTATGGCTACACCTTC. The rearrangement joins TRBV30 to TRBJ1-2; D remains ambiguous. V lost 0 bases, J lost 5 bases, and 10 bases lay in between. The CDR3 contains 13 residues. Germline assignment: CDR1 GTSNPN and CDR2 SVGIG (reference sequence).

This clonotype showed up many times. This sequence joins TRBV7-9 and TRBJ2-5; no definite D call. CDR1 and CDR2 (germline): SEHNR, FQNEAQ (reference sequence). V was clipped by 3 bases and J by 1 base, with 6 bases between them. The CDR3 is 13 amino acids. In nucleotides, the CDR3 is TGTGCCAGCAGCTTCGACTTCCAAGAGACCCAGTACTTC. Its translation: CASSFDFQETQYF.

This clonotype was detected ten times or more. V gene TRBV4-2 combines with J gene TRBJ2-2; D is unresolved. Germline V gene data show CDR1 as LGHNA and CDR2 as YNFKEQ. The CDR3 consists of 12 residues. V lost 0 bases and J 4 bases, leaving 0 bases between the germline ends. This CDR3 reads CASSQDTGELFF. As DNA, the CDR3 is TGTGCCAGCAGCCAAGACACCGGGGAGCTGTTTTTT.

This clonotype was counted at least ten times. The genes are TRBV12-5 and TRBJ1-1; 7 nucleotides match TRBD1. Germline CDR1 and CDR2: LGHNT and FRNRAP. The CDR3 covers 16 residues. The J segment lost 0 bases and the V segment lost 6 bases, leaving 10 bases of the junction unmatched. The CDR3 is CASGMRTGTVNTEAFF. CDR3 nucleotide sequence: TGTGCTAGTGGGATGAGAACCGGGACAGTGAACACTGAAGCTTTCTTT.

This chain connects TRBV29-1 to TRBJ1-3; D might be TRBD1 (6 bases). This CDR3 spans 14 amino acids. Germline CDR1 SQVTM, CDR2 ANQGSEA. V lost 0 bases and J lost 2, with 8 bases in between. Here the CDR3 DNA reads TGCAGCGTTGAAGAAGGGGGGGCTGGAAACACCATATATTTT. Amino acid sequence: CSVEEGGAGNTIYF.

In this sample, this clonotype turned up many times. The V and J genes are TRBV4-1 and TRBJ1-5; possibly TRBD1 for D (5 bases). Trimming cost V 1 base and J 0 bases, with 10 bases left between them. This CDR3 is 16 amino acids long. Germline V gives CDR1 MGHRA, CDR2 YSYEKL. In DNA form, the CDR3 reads TGCGCCAGCAGCCAAGGGGGACCCCCTAGCAATCAGCCCCAGCATTTT. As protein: CASSQGGPPSNQPQHF.

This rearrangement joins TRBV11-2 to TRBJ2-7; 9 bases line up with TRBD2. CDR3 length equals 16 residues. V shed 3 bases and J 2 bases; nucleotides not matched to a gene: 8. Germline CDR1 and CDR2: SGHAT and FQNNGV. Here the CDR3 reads CASSFMASGNTYEQYF. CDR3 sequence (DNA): TGTGCCAGCAGCTTTATGGCTAGCGGGAATACCTACGAGCAGTACTTC.

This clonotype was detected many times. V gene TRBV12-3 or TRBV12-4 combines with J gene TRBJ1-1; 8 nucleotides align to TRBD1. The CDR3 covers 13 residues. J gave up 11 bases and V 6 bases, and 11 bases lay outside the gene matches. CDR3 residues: CASSIPDRDPAFF. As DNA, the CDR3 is TGTGCCAGCAGCATCCCGGACAGGGATCCGGCTTTCTTT.

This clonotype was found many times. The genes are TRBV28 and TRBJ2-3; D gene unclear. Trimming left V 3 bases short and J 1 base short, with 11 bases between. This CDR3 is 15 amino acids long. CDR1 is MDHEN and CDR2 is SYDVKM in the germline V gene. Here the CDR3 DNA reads TGTGCCAGCAGTTTGATTGGGATGGGCACAGATACGCAGTATTTT. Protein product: CASSLIGMGTDTQYF. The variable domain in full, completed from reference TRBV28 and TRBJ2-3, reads DVKVTQSSRYLVKRTGEKVFLECVQDMDHENMFWYRQDPGLGLRLIYFSYDVKMKEKGDIPEGYSVSREKKERFSLILESASTNQTSMYLCASSLIGMGTDTQYFGPGTRLTVL.

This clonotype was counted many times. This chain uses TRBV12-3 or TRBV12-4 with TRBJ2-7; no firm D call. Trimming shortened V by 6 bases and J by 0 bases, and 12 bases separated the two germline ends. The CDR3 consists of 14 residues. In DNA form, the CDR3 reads TGTGCCAGCAGAGGTCAAGGGCTCTCCTACGAGCAGTACTTC. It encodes CASRGQGLSYEQYF.

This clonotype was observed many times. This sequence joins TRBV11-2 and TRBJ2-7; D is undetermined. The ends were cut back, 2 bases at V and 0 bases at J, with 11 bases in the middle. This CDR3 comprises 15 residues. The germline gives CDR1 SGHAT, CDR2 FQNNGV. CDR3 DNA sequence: TGTGCCAGCAGCTTACATCGGATTAGCTCCTACGAGCAGTACTTC. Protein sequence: CASSLHRISSYEQYF.

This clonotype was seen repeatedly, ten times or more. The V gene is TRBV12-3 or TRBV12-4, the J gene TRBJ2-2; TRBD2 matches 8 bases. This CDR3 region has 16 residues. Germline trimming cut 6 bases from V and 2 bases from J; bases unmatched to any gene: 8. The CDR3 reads CASRLTSGSNTGELFF. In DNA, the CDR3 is TGTGCCAGCAGACTTACTAGCGGCTCAAACACCGGGGAGCTGTTTTTT.

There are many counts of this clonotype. The CDR3 coding sequence is TGCGCCAGCAGTGACGGGACTAGCGGATACAATGAGCAGTTCTTC. Its translation: CASSDGTSGYNEQFF. The gene calls are TRBV10-2 and TRBJ2-1; 11 nucleotides line up with TRBD2. Trimming removed 3 bases from V and 4 bases from J; junction bases left unmatched: 2. This CDR3 is built from 15 residues. Germline CDR1 is WSHSY and CDR2 is SAAADI.

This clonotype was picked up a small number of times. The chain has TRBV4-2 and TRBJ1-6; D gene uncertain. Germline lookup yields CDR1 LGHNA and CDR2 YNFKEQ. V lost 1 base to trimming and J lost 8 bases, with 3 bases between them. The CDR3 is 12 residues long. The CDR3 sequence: CASSQVDSPLHF. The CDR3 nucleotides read TGTGCCAGCAGCCAAGTCGATTCACCCCTCCACTTT.

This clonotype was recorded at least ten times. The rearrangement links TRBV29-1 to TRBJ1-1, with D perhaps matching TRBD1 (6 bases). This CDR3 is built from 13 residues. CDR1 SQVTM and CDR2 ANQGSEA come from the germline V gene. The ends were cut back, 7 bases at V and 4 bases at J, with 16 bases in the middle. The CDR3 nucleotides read TGCAGCGCCCTCCTGGTAGGGGGCACTGAAGCTTTCTTT. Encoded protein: CSALLVGGTEAFF.

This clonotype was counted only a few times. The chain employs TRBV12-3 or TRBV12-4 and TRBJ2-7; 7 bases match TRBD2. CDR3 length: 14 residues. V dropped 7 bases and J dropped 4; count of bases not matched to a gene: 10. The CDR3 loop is CASTNSGGQYEQYF. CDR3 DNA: TGTGCCAGCACCAATTCGGGGGGTCAATACGAGCAGTACTTC.

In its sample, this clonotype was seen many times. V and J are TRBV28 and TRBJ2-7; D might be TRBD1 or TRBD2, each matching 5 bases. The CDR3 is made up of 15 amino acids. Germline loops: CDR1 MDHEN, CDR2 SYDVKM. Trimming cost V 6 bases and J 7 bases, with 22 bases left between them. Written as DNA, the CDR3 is TGTGCCAGCAGCTCCCCGCACGGGGCCACGGAAGAGCAGTACTTC. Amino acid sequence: CASSSPHGATEEQYF.

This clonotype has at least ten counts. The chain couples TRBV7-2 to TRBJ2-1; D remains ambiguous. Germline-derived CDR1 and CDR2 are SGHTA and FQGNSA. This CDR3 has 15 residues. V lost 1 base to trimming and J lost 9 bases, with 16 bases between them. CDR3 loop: CASSLGDFSWGEQFF. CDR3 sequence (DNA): TGTGCCAGCAGCTTAGGAGACTTCTCCTGGGGTGAGCAGTTCTTC.

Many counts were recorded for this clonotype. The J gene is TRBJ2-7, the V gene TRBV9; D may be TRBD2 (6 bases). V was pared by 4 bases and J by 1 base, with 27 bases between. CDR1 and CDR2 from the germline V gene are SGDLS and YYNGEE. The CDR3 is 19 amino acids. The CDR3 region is CASSSVRGLSPLSSYEQYF. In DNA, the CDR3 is TGTGCCAGCAGCTCAGTTCGTGGACTATCCCCCTTGAGTTCCTACGAGCAGTACTTC.

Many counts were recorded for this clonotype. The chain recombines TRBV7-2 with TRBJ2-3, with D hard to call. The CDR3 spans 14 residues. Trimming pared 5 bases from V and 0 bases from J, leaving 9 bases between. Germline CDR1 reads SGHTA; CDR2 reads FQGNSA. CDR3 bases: TGTGCCAGCAGCCCAAGATTTAGCACAGATACGCAGTATTTT. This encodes CASSPRFSTDTQYF. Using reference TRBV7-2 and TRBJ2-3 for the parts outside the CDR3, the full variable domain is GAGVSQSPSNKVTEKGKDVELRCDPISGHTALYWYRQSLGQGLEFLIYFQGNSAPDKSGLPSDRFSAERTGGSVSTLTIQRTQQEDSAVYLCASSPRFSTDTQYFGPGTRLTVL.

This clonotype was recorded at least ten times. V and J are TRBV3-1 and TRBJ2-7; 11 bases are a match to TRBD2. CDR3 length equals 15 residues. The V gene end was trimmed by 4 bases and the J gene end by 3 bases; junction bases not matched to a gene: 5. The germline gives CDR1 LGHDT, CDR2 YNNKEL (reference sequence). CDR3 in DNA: TGTGCCAGCAGCCGGGGGACTAGCGGAAACTACGAGCAGTACTTC. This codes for CASSRGTSGNYEQYF.

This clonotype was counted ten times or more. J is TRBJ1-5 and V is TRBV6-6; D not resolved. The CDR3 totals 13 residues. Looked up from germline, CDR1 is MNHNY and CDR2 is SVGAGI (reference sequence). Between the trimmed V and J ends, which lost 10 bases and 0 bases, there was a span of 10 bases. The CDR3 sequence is CATQRYSNQPQHF. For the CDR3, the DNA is TGTGCCACCCAGCGGTATAGCAATCAGCCCCAGCATTTT.

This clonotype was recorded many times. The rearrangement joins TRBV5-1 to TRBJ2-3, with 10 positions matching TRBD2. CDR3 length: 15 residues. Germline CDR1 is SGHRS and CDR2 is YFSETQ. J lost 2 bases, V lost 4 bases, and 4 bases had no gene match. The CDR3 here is CASSGLAGATDTQYF. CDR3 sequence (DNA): TGCGCCAGCAGCGGCCTAGCGGGAGCCACAGATACGCAGTATTTT.

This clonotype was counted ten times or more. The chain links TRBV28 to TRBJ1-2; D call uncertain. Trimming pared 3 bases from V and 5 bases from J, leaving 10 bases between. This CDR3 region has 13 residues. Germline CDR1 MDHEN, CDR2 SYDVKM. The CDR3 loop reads CASSLMLGYGYTF. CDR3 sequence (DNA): TGTGCCAGCAGTTTGATGTTGGGGTATGGCTACACCTTC.

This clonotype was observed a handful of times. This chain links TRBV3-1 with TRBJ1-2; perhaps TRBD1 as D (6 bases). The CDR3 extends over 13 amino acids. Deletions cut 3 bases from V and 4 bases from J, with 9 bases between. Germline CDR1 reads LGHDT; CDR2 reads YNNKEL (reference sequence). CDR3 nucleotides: TGTGCCAGCAGCCACAGGGGTTCCTATGGCTACACCTTC. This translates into CASSHRGSYGYTF.

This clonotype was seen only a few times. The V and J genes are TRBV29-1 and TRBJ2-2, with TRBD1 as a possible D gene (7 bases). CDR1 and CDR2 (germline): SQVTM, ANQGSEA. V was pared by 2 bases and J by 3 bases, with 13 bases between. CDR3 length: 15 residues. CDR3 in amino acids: CSVESDREDTGELFF. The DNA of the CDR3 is TGCAGCGTTGAATCCGACAGGGAGGACACCGGGGAGCTGTTTTTT.

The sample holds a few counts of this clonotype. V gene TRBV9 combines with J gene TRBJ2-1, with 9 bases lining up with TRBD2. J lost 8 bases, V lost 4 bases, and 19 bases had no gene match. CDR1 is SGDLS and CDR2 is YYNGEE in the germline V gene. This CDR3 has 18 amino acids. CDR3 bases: TGTGCCAGCAGCCCGAACCAGTTCCACGCGGGAGGGCCGGATGAGCAGTTCTTC. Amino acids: CASSPNQFHAGGPDEQFF.